The next 25 T cell receptor beta chains were all read from a single sample in a study of cytomegalovirus exposure and HLA in healthy donors. PCR used 60 Vbeta primers and 13 Jbeta primers. Method: immunoSEQ multiplex PCR; TCRdb's copy keeps in-frame clones and lacks some. Of approximately 190,000 clones in the sample, about 85% were seen once. The sample was PBMCs. These receptors originate from a boy aged 2 to 10 in good health and CMV-seronegative.

This sequence joins TRBV6-5 and TRBJ2-7, with D perhaps matching TRBD2 (6 bases). V gave up 4 bases and J gave up 4 bases, with 20 bases separating them. The CDR3 is 16 amino acids. Germline CDR1 and CDR2: MNHEY and SVGAGI. The CDR3, as DNA: TGTGCCAGCAGTTCTCCCCCCCAGGGAGGAGGGTACGAGCAGTACTTC. Residues: CASSSPPQGGGYEQYF.

The rearrangement joins TRBV27 to TRBJ1-1; D may be TRBD1 (5 bases). CDR1 and CDR2 (germline): MNHEY, SMNVEV (reference sequence). V lost 10 bases, J lost 1 base, and 16 bases lay in between. This CDR3 is built from 14 residues. As DNA, the CDR3 is TGTGCCACCCTCCTCGGACACCAGAACACTGAAGCTTTCTTT. The encoded protein is CATLLGHQNTEAFF.

CDR3 coding DNA: TGCGCCAGCAGCCCCGACAGGACGCTTAGCTATGGCTACACCTTC. This translates into CASSPDRTLSYGYTF. The rearrangement joins TRBV4-1 to TRBJ1-2; D is perhaps TRBD1 (6 bases). This CDR3 is 15 amino acids long. V was clipped by 4 bases and J by 4 bases, with 16 bases between them. Germline V gene lookup returns CDR1 MGHRA and CDR2 YSYEKL.

The chain carries TRBV7-8 and TRBJ1-5, with a tentative D call TRBD1 (6 bases). This CDR3 comprises 15 residues. Germline V gene data show CDR1 as SGHVS and CDR2 as FQNEAQ. Trimming left V 0 bases short and J 5 bases short, with 11 bases between. Here the CDR3 reads CASSLARGRDQPQHF. CDR3 bases: TGTGCCAGCAGCTTAGCCAGGGGTAGGGATCAGCCCCAGCATTTT. Looking up the rest from reference TRBV7-8 and TRBJ1-5 gives the full variable domain: GAGVSQSPRYKVAKRGQDVALRCDPISGHVSLFWYQQALGQGPEFLTYFQNEAQLDKSGLPSDRFFAERPEGSVSTLKIQRTQQEDSAVYLCASSLARGRDQPQHFGDGTRLSIL.

This chain links TRBV7-6 with TRBJ2-7; tentatively, D is TRBD1 (5 bases). The CDR3 is made up of 13 amino acids. In germline, CDR1 is SGHVS, CDR2 FNYEAQ. Trimming took off 5 bases at V and 4 bases at J, with 12 bases between the two ends. CDR3 loop: CASSPGQPYEQYF. The CDR3 nucleotides read TGTGCCAGCAGCCCTGGACAACCATACGAGCAGTACTTC.

The V and J genes are TRBV19 and TRBJ2-1, with 9 bases that match TRBD2. Germline CDR1 is LNHDA and CDR2 is SQIVND (reference sequence). The trim removed 8 bases at V and 8 bases at J, leaving 7 bases unmatched. The CDR3 covers 13 residues. The CDR3 loop reads CASRGLAGDEQFF. CDR3 nucleotides: TGTGCCAGTCGGGGACTAGCCGGGGATGAGCAGTTCTTC.

The rearrangement links TRBV2 to TRBJ1-6; 7 bases align to TRBD1. Per the germline V gene, CDR1 is SNHLY and CDR2 is FYNNEI. The CDR3 is 14 amino acids. The ends lost 8 bases at V and 11 bases at J; junction bases unmatched: 12. CDR3 DNA sequence: TGTGCCAGCGCTCAAGGGGGCTCCACTCCACCCCTCCACTTT. Amino acid sequence: CASAQGGSTPPLHF.

The rearrangement joins TRBV7-2 to TRBJ1-5; 9 bases are a match to TRBD1. The germline CDR1 and CDR2 sequences are SGHTA and FQGNSA. CDR3 length: 15 residues. The trim removed 0 bases at V and 6 bases at J, leaving 3 bases unmatched. CDR3 nucleotides: TGTGCCAGCAGCTTAGCCATGACAGGGGGTCAGCCCCAGCATTTT. Translation: CASSLAMTGGQPQHF.

The rearrangement uses TRBV7-2 and TRBJ2-7; TRBD2 aligns across 15 bases. The CDR3 totals 18 residues. Germline CDR1 is SGHTA and CDR2 is FQGNSA. The J segment lost 0 bases and the V segment lost 5 bases, leaving 8 bases of the junction unmatched. The CDR3 sequence is CASSGYGTSGGHSYEQYF. The CDR3 coding sequence is TGTGCCAGCAGCGGGTACGGGACTAGCGGGGGGCACTCCTACGAGCAGTACTTC.

This sequence joins TRBV4-1 and TRBJ1-1; tentatively, D is TRBD1 (6 bases). Trimming took off 1 base at V and 3 bases at J, with 12 bases between the two ends. Germline V lookup: CDR1 MGHRA, CDR2 YSYEKL. CDR3 length equals 15 residues. The CDR3 protein is CASSQGPGEYTEAFF. The CDR3 DNA reads as TGCGCCAGCAGCCAAGGGCCAGGGGAGTACACTGAAGCTTTCTTT.

V gene TRBV6-5 combines with J gene TRBJ2-1, with TRBD2 matching 8 bases. In germline, CDR1 is MNHEY, CDR2 SVGAGI. The CDR3 sequence is 14 residues long. The junction had 9 bases not matched to a gene; V was cut back by 5 bases and J by 9 bases. In nucleotides, the CDR3 is TGTGCCAGCAGTGCCGGGACTAGTTCTCTTGAGCAGTTCTTC. This translates into CASSAGTSSLEQFF.

As for this clone: The identical CDR3 is also encoded by other nucleotide sequences in the sample. This chain joins TRBV7-2 and TRBJ2-5; the D is unclear. Looked up from germline, CDR1 is SGHTA and CDR2 is FQGNSA. Trimming left V 5 bases short and J 5 bases short, with 6 bases between. This CDR3 region has 11 residues. The CDR3 protein is CASSPRETQYF. The CDR3 coding sequence is TGTGCCAGCAGCCCGAGGGAGACCCAGTACTTC.

There are a few counts of this clone. The rearrangement joins TRBV29-1 to TRBJ1-4; D is undetermined. The CDR3 has 12 amino acids. The germline V gene has CDR1 SQVTM and CDR2 ANQGSEA. V shed 3 bases and J shed 4 bases, with 6 bases lying between them. The CDR3 nucleotides read TGCAGCGTTGAGGAGTTTAATGAAAAACTGTTTTTT. Translation gives CSVEEFNEKLFF. The full variable domain, rest sourced from reference TRBV29-1 and TRBJ1-4, is SAVISQKPSRDICQRGTSLTIQCQVDSQVTMMFWYRQQPGQSLTLIATANQGSEATYESGFVIDKFPISRPNLTFSTLTVSNMSPEDSSIYLCSVEEFNEKLFFGSGTQLSVL.

The CDR3 spells CASSLSTGLYYEQYF. Here the CDR3 DNA reads TGCGCCAGCAGCCTCTCGACAGGATTATACTACGAGCAGTACTTC. The chain recombines TRBV5-1 with TRBJ2-7, with D possibly matching TRBD1 (6 bases). V shed 4 bases and J shed 3 bases, with 17 bases lying between them. CDR1 SGHRS and CDR2 YFSETQ come from the germline V gene. This CDR3 region has 15 residues.

The V gene is TRBV29-1, the J gene TRBJ2-5; 8 bases map to TRBD1. The CDR3 spans 13 residues. V gave up 2 bases and J gave up 5 bases; unmatched junction bases: 4. The germline V gene has CDR1 SQVTM and CDR2 ANQGSEA. The CDR3 reads CSVEPHRGETQYF. The CDR3 bases are TGCAGCGTTGAACCCCACAGGGGGGAGACCCAGTACTTC.

This clone was counted a few times. The CDR3: CASSEFRLQPQHF. CDR3 DNA: TGTGCCAGTAGTGAATTCAGGCTCCAGCCCCAGCATTTT. This chain joins TRBV19 and TRBJ1-5; D not resolved. Germline CDR1 and CDR2: LNHDA and SQIVND (reference sequence). CDR3 length: 13 amino acids. Trimming took 5 bases from V and 7 from J, leaving 12 bases between them.

The chain is built from TRBV29-1 and TRBJ1-1; D is possibly TRBD1 (5 bases). V was shortened by 4 bases and J by 1 base, with 10 bases between the two germline ends. The CDR3 totals 13 residues. Germline V gene data show CDR1 as SQVTM and CDR2 as ANQGSEA. CDR3 DNA: TGCAGCGTTGTAGGCAGGGCGAACACTGAAGCTTTCTTT. As protein: CSVVGRANTEAFF. Combining the CDR3 with reference TRBV29-1 and TRBJ1-1 gives the whole variable domain SAVISQKPSRDICQRGTSLTIQCQVDSQVTMMFWYRQQPGQSLTLIATANQGSEATYESGFVIDKFPISRPNLTFSTLTVSNMSPEDSSIYLCSVVGRANTEAFFGQGTRLTVV.

A word on this clone: Sequence at one end of the junction differs from germline and may be a read error. The V and J genes are TRBV6-1 and TRBJ2-7; tentative D call: TRBD1 (5 bases). This CDR3 is 15 amino acids long. CDR1 is MNHNS and CDR2 is SASEGT in the germline V gene. CDR3 in amino acids: CASREARTPSYEQYF. CDR3 DNA: TGTGCCAGCAGGGAAGCCAGGACACCCTCCTACGAGCAGTACTTC.

This clone has a single count. This chain connects TRBV18 to TRBJ1-5; D remains ambiguous. The germline gives CDR1 KGHSH, CDR2 LQKENI. The CDR3 is 13 amino acids. V dropped 4 bases and J dropped 0 bases, with 4 bases sitting between them. This CDR3 is CASSLFSNQPQHF. In nucleotides, the CDR3 is TGTGCCAGCTCACTCTTTAGCAATCAGCCCCAGCATTTT.

Concerning this clone: Other DNA sequences within the sample encode an identical CDR3. This chain connects TRBV7-9 to TRBJ2-7; D is possibly TRBD1 (5 bases). Germline values: CDR1 SEHNR, CDR2 FQNEAQ (reference sequence). The ends were cut back, 1 base at V and 5 bases at J, with 9 bases in the middle. The CDR3 is 13 amino acids. The DNA for the CDR3 is TGTGCCAGCAGCTTAGGAGCAGGGAACGAGCAGTACTTC. Amino acids: CASSLGAGNEQYF.

This chain connects TRBV7-9 to TRBJ2-7, with TRBD1 identical over 10 bases. Trimming took 5 bases from V and 4 from J; bases not matched to a gene: 11. In germline, CDR1 is SEHNR, CDR2 FQNEAQ (reference sequence). The CDR3 spans 16 residues. The CDR3 region has the DNA TGTGCCAGCAGCCCCTCCGCGGGACAGGGGTTGTACGAGCAGTACTTC. Its protein product is CASSPSAGQGLYEQYF. Drawing the rest from reference TRBV7-9 and TRBJ2-7, the complete variable domain is DTGVSQNPRHKITKRGQNVTFRCDPISEHNRLYWYRQTLGQGPEFLTYFQNEAQLEKSRLLSDRFSAERPKGSFSTLEIQRTEQGDSAMYLCASSPSAGQGLYEQYFGPGTRLTVT.

This clone was seen just once. The J gene is TRBJ2-7, the V gene TRBV5-1; 8 positions match TRBD2. The CDR3 extends over 13 amino acids. Germline values: CDR1 SGHRS, CDR2 YFSETQ. With 6 bases clipped from V and 4 bases from J, the junction kept 6 bases outside the gene matches. As DNA, the CDR3 is TGCGCCAGCACCCCGGGGGGGTTGTACGAGCAGTACTTC. Amino acid sequence: CASTPGGLYEQYF.

The rearrangement links TRBV28 to TRBJ2-7; D might be TRBD2 (5 bases). Trimming removed 3 bases at V and 2 bases at J, with 11 bases between. From germline, CDR1 is MDHEN and CDR2 SYDVKM. This CDR3 has 14 residues. CDR3 DNA sequence: TGTGCCAGCAGTTTGGTGGGAGAAACCTACGAGCAGTACTTC. Its protein product is CASSLVGETYEQYF.

This clone was detected only a few times. The chain employs TRBV10-3 and TRBJ1-6; unclear D gene. Germline values: CDR1 ENHRY, CDR2 SYGVKD. CDR3 length equals 16 residues. V was cut by 0 bases and J by 5 bases, with 11 bases left in between. CDR3 in amino acids: CAISESRGGNNSPLHF. The CDR3 DNA follows: TGTGCCATCAGTGAGTCACGGGGAGGTAATAATTCACCCCTCCACTTT.

The CDR3 loop is CASSASQNDRGYGYTF. The CDR3 DNA follows: TGTGCCAGCAGCGCTAGCCAGAACGACAGGGGCTATGGCTACACCTTC. V and J are TRBV9 and TRBJ1-2; 8 bases agree with TRBD1. Germline CDR1 SGDLS, CDR2 YYNGEE. This CDR3 comprises 16 residues. V trimming: 3 bases; J trimming: 4 bases; junction bases outside the gene matches: 11. Full variable domain (rest looked up from reference TRBV9 and TRBJ1-2): DSGVTQTPKHLITATGQRVTLRCSPRSGDLSVYWYQQSLDQGLQFLIQYYNGEERAKGNILERFSAQQFPDLHSELNLSSLELGDSALYFCASSASQNDRGYGYTFGSGTRLTVV.